A selection of T cell receptor beta chains follows, all from one sample in a study of CD8+CD57+ T cells in acquired aplastic anemia. TCRdb ran MiXCR on the reads and lists one entry per CDR3 protein. The sample yields hundreds of thousands of distinct CDR3 sequences, under 40% seen once. Sequencing was done on a sample of sorted CD4+, CD8+, or CD8+CD57+ T cells (not recorded which) from PBMCs. The receptors were gathered from a human donor with aplastic anemia. Each CDR3 is given with its conserved first and last residue. D genes are given only for firm matches. A row's size may be missing; if present it is once, few, many or a size class.

len,v_gene,d_gene,j_gene,abundance,CDR3nt,CDR3aa
15,TRBV2,TRBD1,TRBJ2-3,.,TGTGCCAGCAGTTGGGGGACAGACCGCACAGATACGCAGTATTTT,CASSWGTDRTDTQYF
16,TRBV4-2,.,TRBJ1-6,.,TGTGCCAGCAGCCAAGATGCGGCCACTCGGAATTCACCCCTCCACTTT,CASSQDAATRNSPLHF
13,TRBV5-6,TRBD1,TRBJ1-4,few,TGTGCCAGCAGCTCGGACAGGGAAGAAAAACTGTTTTTT,CASSSDREEKLFF
14,TRBV7-3,.,TRBJ2-1,.,TGTGCCAGCAGCCCGCAAAAGGAATACAATGAGCAGTTCTTC,CASSPQKEYNEQFF
15,TRBV19,TRBD1,TRBJ1-2,many,TGTGCCACACGAACCCAGGGGGCAGCCGTGGCGGGCTACACCTTC,CATRTQGAAVAGYTF
16,TRBV2,TRBD1,TRBJ1-2,.,TGTGCCAGCTCAGGGGGACAGGGGGCGTCAGACTATGGCTACACCTTC,CASSGGQGASDYGYTF
15,TRBV6-1,TRBD1,TRBJ1-5,many,TGTGCCAGCAGCCGCCACGGACAGGCTAATCAGCCCCAGCATTTT,CASSRHGQANQPQHF
16,TRBV5-1,.,TRBJ2-1,.,TGCGCCAGCAGCTCCTCCGGGGGAAGCTCCTACAATGAGCAGTTCTTC,CASSSSGGSSYNEQFF
15,TRBV11-2,TRBD2,TRBJ2-1,few,TGTGCCAGCGGTCGACTAGCGGGTTCCTACAATGAGCAGTTCTTC,CASGRLAGSYNEQFF
11,TRBV2,.,TRBJ1-4,many,TGTGCCAGCAGTGAAGAAAAAAAACTGTTTTTT,CASSEEKKLFF
13,TRBV20-1,.,TRBJ2-7,many,TGCAGTGCCCGCGGAGGACAGAGCTACGAGCAGTACTTC,CSARGGQSYEQYF
14,TRBV12-3/TRBV12-4,.,TRBJ2-1,few,TGTGCCAGCAGTTCAGACACCTGGGGAGGTGAGCAGTTCTTC,CASSSDTWGGEQFF
15,TRBV5-1,.,TRBJ1-3,few,TGCGCCAGCAGTCTGAGCCCTAGCTCTGGAAACACCATATATTTT,CASSLSPSSGNTIYF
13,TRBV12-5,TRBD2,TRBJ2-4,.,TGTGCTAGTGGCTCGGGGGGAGAAAACATTCAGTACTTC,CASGSGGENIQYF
14,TRBV7-9,.,TRBJ1-6,many,TGTGCCAGCAGCTTAGGGCAGGAGGTTTCACCCCTCCACTTT,CASSLGQEVSPLHF
14,TRBV19,.,TRBJ1-5,many,TGTGCCAGTAGTCCTACAGGTAGCAATCAGCCCCAGCATTTT,CASSPTGSNQPQHF
15,TRBV6-1,.,TRBJ2-3,few,TGTGCCAGCAGACCCCCGAGCGCAGGCACAGATACGCAGTATTTT,CASRPPSAGTDTQYF
15,TRBV4-1,.,TRBJ1-1,.,TGCGCCAGCAGCCAAGTCGGTAGGGATGACCGTGGAGCTTTCTTT,CASSQVGRDDRGAFF
13,TRBV7-9,.,TRBJ2-7,.,TGTGCCAGCTATCACAGTTTCTCCTACGAGCAGTACTTC,CASYHSFSYEQYF
15,TRBV25-1,TRBD1,TRBJ1-2,.,TGTGCCAGCAGTTCCGCGCAGGGGGGGTTCTATGGCTACACCTTC,CASSSAQGGFYGYTF
14,TRBV25-1,.,TRBJ1-1,.,TGTGCCACCCTCTTTGCGGTTTCGAACACTGAAGCTTTCTTT,CATLFAVSNTEAFF
15,TRBV25-1,TRBD1,TRBJ1-1,.,TGTGCCAGCAGCCCACAGCAATCCGGGACAGGGAAAGCTTTCTTT,CASSPQQSGTGKAFF
15,TRBV11-2,.,TRBJ2-1,few,TGTGCCAGCAGCTTAGATCGGGACGTTAACAATGAGCAGTTCTTC,CASSLDRDVNNEQFF
14,TRBV15,.,TRBJ2-5,.,TGTGCCACCAGCCCAGATGGGGTTAGGGAGACCCAGTACTTC,CATSPDGVRETQYF
13,TRBV15,.,TRBJ1-2,.,TGTGCCACCAGCAGTGAGCGTTCCTATGGCTACACCTTC,CATSSERSYGYTF